The source of this T cell receptor (beta chain) is a study of blood T cell repertoires in COVID-19. Study-wide context: Both acute and convalescent COVID-19 samples were obtained from the United States, Italy and Spain. PBMCs, B-cell-depleted T cells, or T cells were the source of the cDNA or gDNA that made up the material.

Germline CDR1 reads SGHDT; CDR2 reads YYEEEE. Trimming left V 0 bases short and J 1 base short, with 10 bases between. The CDR3 totals 15 residues. Methods used by the authors: Amplification with reference gene primers provided the estimates of nucleated cell counts. Sequencing used immunoSEQ multiplex PCR; TCRdb keeps in-frame clones, though not all of them. D and trimming were read from the DNA, whereas the V and J calls and clone size are those reported in that table. This sample yields about 70,000 clones, of which roughly 85% are seen a single time; 2.5% to 3% belongs to the top ten. The rearrangement uses TRBV5-6 and TRBJ1-1; D ambiguous. This clonotype originated in a man aged 80 or over with acute or convalescent COVID-19. The specimen was peripheral blood. The CDR3 loop is CASSLVQRRNTEAFF. In DNA form, the CDR3 reads TGTGCCAGCAGCTTGGTCCAGCGACGGAACACTGAAGCTTTCTTT.